This TCR beta chain was identified in a study of blood T cell repertoires in COVID-19. In the study overall: The United States, Italy and Spain provided the acute and convalescent COVID-19 samples. PBMCs, B-cell-depleted T cells, or T cells were the source of the cDNA or gDNA that made up the material.

CDR1 LNHDA and CDR2 SQIVND come from the germline V gene (reference sequence). The CDR3 sequence is 15 residues long. V lost 5 bases and J lost 4, with 17 bases in between. This table comes from immunoSEQ multiplex PCR, and its TCRdb copy is limited to in-frame clones, with some not included. This table has about 53,000 clones, 90% to 95% appearing once. Sequencing was done on a sample of peripheral blood. This TCR was sampled from a human donor in a cohort sampled during active COVID-19. This chain links TRBV19 with TRBJ1-1, with D perhaps matching TRBD1 (6 bases). The CDR3 region has the DNA TGTGCCAGTAGTCCGTTACAGGGTGGGGGCACTGAAGCTTTCTTT. Its protein product is CASSPLQGGGTEAFF.